The sequence of this T cell receptor beta chain was determined in a study of T cell changes during pregnancy in multiple sclerosis. Germline V gene lookup returns CDR1 LNHNV and CDR2 YYDKDF (reference sequence). The V and J ends lost 4 bases and 6 bases respectively, with 16 bases between them. The CDR3 is 15 residues long. Produced via immunoSEQ multiplex PCR; TCRdb's table is partial and in-frame only. The table includes about 130,000 clones, roughly 95% detected once. This TCR derives from a female donor with multiple sclerosis, enrolled in a pregnancy study. This rearrangement joins TRBV15 to TRBJ2-4; D is possibly TRBD1 (6 bases). This specimen consisted of peripheral blood, obtained after pregnancy. CDR3 in amino acids: CATSTEQDRTNIQYF. DNA for the CDR3: TGTGCCACCAGCACAGAACAAGACAGGACAAACATTCAGTACTTC.